This is a list of T cell receptor beta chains from one sample in a study of cytomegalovirus exposure and HLA in healthy donors. Only in-frame clones appear in the TCRdb table, and some are missing; sequencing was by immunoSEQ multiplex PCR. The repertoire includes roughly 170,000 clones, 60% to 80% of them detected once, and roughly an eighth sits in the top ten. The sequenced sample consisted of PBMCs. The receptor set was obtained from a woman in her fifties or sixties in good health and CMV-seropositive. Both conserved end residues are part of each CDR3. The D gene is left open where the match is weak. Expanded clones are given a class, and other clones once, few, many or no size at all.

size,V,J,D,DNA,CDR3
NA,TRBV5-4,TRBJ1-2,TRBD1,TGTGCCAGCAGGACCCGACAGGGGGTAAAGACTGGCTACACCTTC,CASRTRQGVKTGYTF
NA,TRBV18,TRBJ1-5,TRBD1,TGTGCCAGCACACCAGGGACAGGGGGTGTTCAGCCCCAGCATTTT,CASTPGTGGVQPQHF
NA,TRBV7-9,TRBJ2-5,TRBD2,TGTGCCAGCAGCCCGGGACTAGCGGGAGATCAAGAGACCCAGTACTTC,CASSPGLAGDQETQYF
NA,TRBV2,TRBJ2-7,NA,TGTGCCAGCAGTGCCGAACGGGGGACCTACGAGCAGTACTTC,CASSAERGTYEQYF
NA,TRBV19,TRBJ1-4,NA,TGTGCCAGTAGTATAAGGAGGACAGATGAAAAACTGTTTTTT,CASSIRRTDEKLFF
NA,TRBV18,TRBJ1-1,NA,TGTGCCAGCTCACCAACCGCAGGGATTCGGGACACTGAAGCTTTCTTT,CASSPTAGIRDTEAFF
NA,TRBV13,TRBJ1-6,NA,TGTGCCAGCAGCCCAGGGCAGCATTCACCCCTCCACTTT,CASSPGQHSPLHF
NA,TRBV27,TRBJ1-1,NA,TGTGCCAGCACCTTCGGGAGGGGGGGGAGAGGCACTGAAGCTTTCTTT,CASTFGRGGRGTEAFF
NA,TRBV20-1,TRBJ1-1,NA,TGCAGTGCTTCTACGAACACTGAAGCTTTCTTT,CSASTNTEAFF
few,TRBV7-9,TRBJ1-2,NA,TGTGCCAGCAGCTTAGGATCAGGTTTCTATGGCTACACCTTC,CASSLGSGFYGYTF
NA,TRBV19,TRBJ2-3,NA,TGTGCCAGTAGTATAGGAGGGGGGGGGACCACAGATACGCAGTATTTT,CASSIGGGGTTDTQYF
NA,TRBV5-1,TRBJ1-1,NA,TGCGCCAGCAGCTTGGGACACGCGAACACTGAAGCTTTCTTT,CASSLGHANTEAFF
NA,TRBV2,TRBJ1-5,NA,TGTGCCAGCAGGTTCGGGTCAGTTAGCAATCAGCCCCAGCATTTT,CASRFGSVSNQPQHF
NA,TRBV6-1,TRBJ1-4,TRBD1,TGTGCCAGCAGTGGCCAACAGGGGGGGGGTGAAAAACTGTTTTTT,CASSGQQGGGEKLFF
once,TRBV7-9,TRBJ2-3,TRBD2,TGTGCCAGCAGCCCCCGCACTACGGGGGGGTCAGATACGCAGTATTTT,CASSPRTTGGSDTQYF
NA,TRBV6-5,TRBJ1-1,NA,TGTGCCAGCAGTTATATGCTGGGCAGGGGGAACACTGAAGCTTTCTTT,CASSYMLGRGNTEAFF
NA,TRBV6-6,TRBJ2-2,NA,TGTGCCAGTCGACAGGCGCCCACCGGGGAGCTGTTTTTT,CASRQAPTGELFF
once,TRBV4-1,TRBJ1-4,TRBD1,TGCGCCAGCAGCCAAGAAAGACAGGGTAGTGAAAAACTGTTTTTT,CASSQERQGSEKLFF
NA,TRBV11-2,TRBJ1-2,NA,TGTGCCAGCAGCCGAACCGGGGAATGGAGCTATGGCTACACCTTC,CASSRTGEWSYGYTF
NA,TRBV29-1,TRBJ2-3,NA,TGCAGCGTTGAGTCGGGGGGCTTTAGGACAGATACGCAGTATTTT,CSVESGGFRTDTQYF
NA,TRBV13,TRBJ2-7,NA,TGTGCCAGCAGCGTCGGGTCTCCCCAAAGGGAGCAGTACTTC,CASSVGSPQREQYF
NA,TRBV10-3,TRBJ2-5,NA,TGTGCCATCAGACCACAGGGAAAAGAGACCCAGTACTTC,CAIRPQGKETQYF
few,TRBV10-1,TRBJ1-2,TRBD1,TGCGCCACCAGTTACAGGGGCGCCTTTTATGACTATGGCTACACCTTC,CATSYRGAFYDYGYTF
NA,TRBV6-1,TRBJ1-5,TRBD1,TGTGCCAGCACCCAATGGCGGGAGGGGGCTCAGCCCCAGCATTTT,CASTQWREGAQPQHF
NA,TRBV5-1,TRBJ1-1,NA,TGCGCCAGCAGCCAATTCCAGGGGCAGTTCACTGAAGCTTTCTTT,CASSQFQGQFTEAFF
NA,TRBV29-1,TRBJ1-1,NA,TGCAGCGTTGGTAGTGGGGGGACGGCTGAAGCTTTCTTT,CSVGSGGTAEAFF
NA,TRBV19,TRBJ1-1,TRBD1,TGTGCCAGTAGTATCGTTGACAGGGGGCCGAACACTGAAGCTTTCTTT,CASSIVDRGPNTEAFF
once,TRBV27,TRBJ2-5,NA,TGTGCCAGCAGTTTCGTCCAGGGCGTAGAGACCCAGTACTTC,CASSFVQGVETQYF
NA,TRBV5-1,TRBJ1-6,NA,TGCGCCAGCAGCTTGGATGGGCAGCTAAATTCACCCCTCCACTTT,CASSLDGQLNSPLHF
NA,TRBV9,TRBJ2-3,NA,TGTGCCAGCAGCGTAGACCCTCGGGCAGCGGCCAGCACAGATACGCAGTATTTT,CASSVDPRAAASTDTQYF
NA,TRBV6-5,TRBJ2-7,TRBD1,TGTGCCAGCAGGACGGGACAGGCCCGCTCCTACGAGCAGTACTTC,CASRTGQARSYEQYF
NA,TRBV6-1,TRBJ2-5,TRBD2,TGTGCCACCCACCGGGACTACCCCAAAGAGACCCAGTACTTC,CATHRDYPKETQYF
NA,TRBV5-1,TRBJ1-1,TRBD1,TGCGCCAGCAGCTTACGAAGGACAGGGGGGAACACTGAAGCTTTCTTT,CASSLRRTGGNTEAFF
NA,TRBV10-2,TRBJ1-6,TRBD1,TGCGCCAGCAGTGCCGGGACAGCTTCACCCCTCCACTTT,CASSAGTASPLHF
NA,TRBV5-1,TRBJ2-1,NA,TGCGCCAGCAGCTTGGAAGGGGTTAATGAGCAGTTCTTC,CASSLEGVNEQFF
NA,TRBV5-1,TRBJ2-1,TRBD2,TGCGCCAGCAGCTCTACCTCCGGACTAGCGGGGAAATTCTTC,CASSSTSGLAGKFF
NA,TRBV7-2,TRBJ1-2,TRBD1,TGTGCCAGCAGCCGGGACAGGAACTATGGCTACACCTTC,CASSRDRNYGYTF